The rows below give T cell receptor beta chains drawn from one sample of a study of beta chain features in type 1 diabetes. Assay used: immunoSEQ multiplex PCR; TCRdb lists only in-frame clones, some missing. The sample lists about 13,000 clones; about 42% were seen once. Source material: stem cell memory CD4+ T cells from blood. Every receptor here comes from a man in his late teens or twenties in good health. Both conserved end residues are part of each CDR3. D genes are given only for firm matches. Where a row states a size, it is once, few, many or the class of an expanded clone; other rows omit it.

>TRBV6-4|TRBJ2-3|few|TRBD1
CASSDRGRSTDTQYF
TGTGCCAGCAGTGACAGGGGGCGGAGCACAGATACGCAGTATTTT
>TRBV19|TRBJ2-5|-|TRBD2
CASSSRFLAGQETQYF
TGTGCCAGTAGTAGTCGGTTTCTAGCGGGCCAAGAGACCCAGTACTTC
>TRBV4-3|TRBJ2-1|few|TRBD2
CASSQEGGGAPREQFF
TGCGCCAGCAGCCAGGAAGGCGGGGGGGCCCCCCGGGAGCAGTTCTTC
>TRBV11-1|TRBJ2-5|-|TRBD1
CASTKQGFQETQYF
TGTGCCAGCACCAAACAGGGGTTCCAAGAGACCCAGTACTTC
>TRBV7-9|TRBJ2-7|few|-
CASSLTGLYEQYF
TGTGCCAGCAGCTTGACAGGCCTGTACGAGCAGTACTTC
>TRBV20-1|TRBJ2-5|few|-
CSANTQETQYF
TGCAGTGCTAACACCCAAGAGACCCAGTACTTC
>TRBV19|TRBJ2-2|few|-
CASFGPKWTGELFF
TGTGCCAGTTTTGGCCCCAAGTGGACCGGGGAGCTGTTTTTT
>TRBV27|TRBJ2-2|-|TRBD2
CASSLIRKTSRITGELFF
TGTGCCAGCAGTTTAATCCGTAAGACTAGCCGGATCACCGGGGAGCTGTTTTTT
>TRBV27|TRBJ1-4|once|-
CASSWGGRGKKLFF
TGTGCCAGCAGCTGGGGGGGGAGGGGTAAAAAACTGTTTTTT
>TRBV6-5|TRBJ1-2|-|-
CASSYSWQYGYTF
TGTGCCAGCAGTTACTCGTGGCAGTATGGCTACACCTTC
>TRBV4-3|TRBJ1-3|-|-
CASSQDANRAPGNTIYF
TGCGCCAGCAGCCAAGATGCAAACCGCGCGCCGGGAAACACCATATATTTT